A selection of T cell receptor beta chains follows, all from one sample in a study of OX40 agonist ivuxolimab in advanced cancers. Method: immunoSEQ multiplex PCR; TCRdb's copy keeps in-frame clones and lacks some. Here the sample spans 60,000 to 65,000 clones, approximately 80% being singletons. This specimen was CD4+ or CD8+ T cells sorted from blood, taken in a trial of the OX40 agonist ivuxolimab. The receptors were gathered from an adult with an advanced solid tumor such as melanoma, head and neck, liver or kidney cancer. CDR3s include the opening cysteine and the closing phenylalanine or tryptophan. A D gene is named only where the DNA matches it firmly. Rows give clone size only sometimes, using once, few, many, or a class for an expanded clone.

j_call d_call clone_size v_call cdr3_nt cdr3_aa
TRBJ2-7 - once TRBV5-1 TGCGCCAGCAGCTACCTAAGGGCGGTTTCCTACGAGCAGTACTTC CASSYLRAVSYEQYF
TRBJ2-3 TRBD2 - TRBV5-4 TGTGCCAGCAGCTTGGGACTAGCGCCAGATACGCAGTATTTT CASSLGLAPDTQYF
TRBJ1-3 TRBD1 - TRBV2 TGTGCCAGCGGATCGACAGGGGCAGGGGGAAACACCATATATTTT CASGSTGAGGNTIYF
TRBJ2-5 TRBD2 many TRBV2 TGTGCCAGCTTTCCAACTAGCGGGGGGGGAGAGACCCAGTACTTC CASFPTSGGGETQYF
TRBJ1-4 - - TRBV7-2 TGTGCCAGCAGCCAATATAATGAAAAACTGTTTTTT CASSQYNEKLFF
TRBJ2-3 TRBD2 - TRBV7-3 TGTGCCAGCAGCTTTGGACTAGTAGGGACAGATACGCAGTATTTT CASSFGLVGTDTQYF
TRBJ2-3 - - TRBV9 TGTGCCAGCAGCGCCCGGTTCACAGATACGCAGTATTTT CASSARFTDTQYF
TRBJ2-5 TRBD1 - TRBV12-5 TGTGCTAGTGGTTTGGTAACGGGACAGGGGGTCGAGGAGACCCAGTACTTC CASGLVTGQGVEETQYF
TRBJ2-1 - - TRBV2 TGTGCCAGCAGTGTCGGTCGGGTTTCCTACAATGAGCAGTTCTTC CASSVGRVSYNEQFF
TRBJ1-1 - few TRBV5-1 TGCGCCAGCAGGACTCAATCGAACACTGAAGCTTTCTTT CASRTQSNTEAFF
TRBJ1-4 - - TRBV28 TGTGCCAGCAGATTGTACGGTCTGAATGAAAAACTGTTTTTT CASRLYGLNEKLFF
TRBJ2-1 - few TRBV12-5 TGTGCTAGTGGTTTTCCCGAGGGGGAGCAGTTCTTC CASGFPEGEQFF
TRBJ2-5 TRBD2 - TRBV29-1 TGCAGCGTTGAAGTAGGACTAGCGGGAGGGAGCGGAGAGACCCAGTACTTC CSVEVGLAGGSGETQYF
TRBJ2-1 - - TRBV2 TGTGCCAGCAGTGACAGGCTAGCGCCCCCTCTGGAGTTCTTC CASSDRLAPPLEFF
TRBJ2-5 TRBD1 - TRBV15 TGTGCCACCAGCAGAGGAGACAGGGGGCGGTGGGAGACCCAGTACTTC CATSRGDRGRWETQYF
TRBJ2-4 - - TRBV30 TGTGCCTGCACAGAGTCGGAAAACATTCAGTACTTC CACTESENIQYF
TRBJ2-7 - - TRBV6-6 TGTGCCAGCAGAACCACCGGGTTGACCTACGAGCAGTACTTC CASRTTGLTYEQYF
TRBJ1-1 - - TRBV6-6 TGTGCCAGCAGTTACACCAGGCTCACTGAGGCTTTCTTT CASSYTRLTEAFF
TRBJ2-5 TRBD2 - TRBV5-1 TGCGCCAGCAGCTTGAATTTCCCTGGAGCTAGCGGGGGCCTGGAGACCCAGTACTTC CASSLNFPGASGGLETQYF
TRBJ2-1 TRBD2 - TRBV7-2 TGTGCCAGCAGCTGGCTAGCGGACTACAATGAGCAGTTCTTC CASSWLADYNEQFF